These T cell receptor beta chains were read from a single sample in a study of cytomegalovirus exposure and HLA in healthy donors. Data came from immunoSEQ multiplex PCR; TCRdb stores just in-frame clones and leaves some out. The data show a few hundred thousand clones, over 75% seen once. Input material: PBMCs. The receptor source for this set is a man in his thirties or forties in good health and CMV-seronegative. The conserved cysteine and the conserved F or W are not part of the CDR3 here.

v_call cdr3_aa
TRBV5-5 ASSLVPVYEQY
TRBV6-5 ASSSYVSTNEKLF
TRBV6-1 ASSDRGGSTDTQY
TRBV11-2 ASSWGSSGVQETQY
TRBV7-9 ASSLSRQGIYGYT
TRBV5-1 ASSLLGQGGYEQY
TRBV5-4 ASRLGQQETQY
TRBV10-1 ARDSQDRGHEQF
TRBV19 ASSINGNQPQH
TRBV25-1 ASSESLQGVYEQF
TRBV25-1 ASKDRGTYEQY
TRBV5-4 ASSGDRSNTEAF
TRBV6-5 ASSPGQGSTGELF
TRBV29-1 SVNGQGAETQY
TRBV13 ASSSGQGGVANEAF
TRBV5-6 ASSLAYGQGPNNEQF
TRBV30 AWVNTSDTQY
TRBV18 ASSLQDRNQPQH
TRBV7-6 ASSFGNRGSTDTQY
TRBV29-1 SVVRAGGYNEQF
TRBV19 ASSTTGILDTQY
TRBV6-1 ASSHDTPIGEQY
TRBV2 ASKGGPNTGELF
TRBV4-1 ASSQQTTINQPQH
TRBV5-6 ASSPGRRVNYGYT
TRBV27 ASSLNRVSSGNTIY
TRBV7-7 ASRKGGNGFVSYNEQF
TRBV7-9 ASSLTGGNQPQH
TRBV27 ASSLGQGYYGYT
TRBV5-6 ASSLIIGTGRGGYT
TRBV19 ASSIGTPGTL
TRBV15 ATSRGTNSGNTIY
TRBV4-2 ASSQDTSGSQFEQF
TRBV7-2 ASSSGQSSGNTIY
TRBV5-1 ASSLETSGGALNLF
TRBV30 AWRQGYYGYT
TRBV6-5 ASSPRVAGTEAF
TRBV11-2 ASSLDLGGRMNTEAF
TRBV4-2 ASSQRLAEFTDTQY
TRBV6-1 ASSEDILYNEQF
TRBV18 ASSPGLAGKYNEQF
TRBV4-3 ASSSPGQGAYDSNQPQH
TRBV4-1 ASSQIQGPSYEQY
TRBV6-5 ASSYTGTPTNEKLF
TRBV19 ASSAGQSYEQY
TRBV18 ASSPNDRDSDTQY
TRBV7-9 ASSNHRGNGLDTQY
TRBV7-2 ASSPLLAGGVKTQY
TRBV2 ASLQGAVRETQY
TRBV9 ASSVEGQGMSDTQY
TRBV6-5 ASSYGTGQPRELF
TRBV7-9 ASSQAGPGGYT
TRBV10-3 AISLDSYGYT
TRBV7-2 ASSLARRGRSTDTQY
TRBV11-2 ASSTRPGGAEAF